This is a list of T cell receptor beta chains from one sample in a study of CD8 T cells in ankylosing spondylitis. TCRdb reanalysed the 5' RACE reads using MiXCR and keeps one entry per CDR3 protein. The sample holds about 420,000 distinct CDR3 sequences, 20% to 25% seen once. The sequenced sample consisted of blood, either unsorted or a sorted T cell fraction (not recorded which). The source of these receptors is a male donor with ankylosing spondylitis. CDR3s include the opening cysteine and the closing phenylalanine or tryptophan. Fields, in order: J gene, V gene, clone size, D gene, CDR3 protein, CDR3 DNA. A D gene is named only where the DNA matches it firmly. Size tells how often a clone was seen (once, few, many) or the class of an expanded clone, and some rows leave it out.

j_call: TRBJ1-1; v_call: TRBV12-3/TRBV12-4; clone_size: few; d_call: TRBD1; cdr3_aa: CASSFPQGVLTEAFF; cdr3_nt: TGTGCCAGCAGTTTCCCCCAGGGGGTGTTGACTGAAGCTTTCTTT
j_call: TRBJ2-7; v_call: TRBV28; clone_size: few; d_call: TRBD2; cdr3_aa: CASTPLRSGRGPEQYF; cdr3_nt: TGTGCCAGCACCCCTCTTCGTAGCGGGAGGGGACCCGAGCAGTACTTC
j_call: TRBJ2-1; v_call: TRBV7-9; clone_size: few; d_call: .; cdr3_aa: CASSYLRAGTNEQFF; cdr3_nt: TGTGCCAGCAGCTACCTCCGAGCGGGTACCAATGAGCAGTTCTTC
j_call: TRBJ1-1; v_call: TRBV14; clone_size: .; d_call: .; cdr3_aa: CASSQWTQSQSEAFF; cdr3_nt: TGTGCCAGCAGCCAGTGGACACAAAGCCAATCGGAAGCTTTCTTT
j_call: TRBJ2-3; v_call: TRBV7-3; clone_size: many; d_call: .; cdr3_aa: CASTSGVGTDTQYF; cdr3_nt: TGTGCCAGCACCAGCGGAGTCGGGACAGATACGCAGTATTTT
j_call: TRBJ2-1; v_call: TRBV20-1; clone_size: .; d_call: .; cdr3_aa: CSAERSSYNEQFF; cdr3_nt: TGCAGTGCTGAAAGGAGCTCCTACAATGAGCAGTTCTTC
j_call: TRBJ2-3; v_call: TRBV11-2; clone_size: few; d_call: .; cdr3_aa: CASRVDGTDTQYF; cdr3_nt: TGTGCCAGCAGAGTAGACGGCACAGATACGCAGTATTTT
j_call: TRBJ1-1; v_call: TRBV30; clone_size: .; d_call: .; cdr3_aa: CAWGVGENTEAFF; cdr3_nt: TGTGCCTGGGGGGTTGGGGAGAACACTGAAGCTTTCTTT
j_call: TRBJ2-5; v_call: TRBV4-2; clone_size: few; d_call: .; cdr3_aa: CASSQQRAGSGETQYF; cdr3_nt: TGTGCCAGCAGCCAACAGCGTGCAGGGTCTGGGGAGACCCAGTACTTC
j_call: TRBJ2-7; v_call: TRBV27; clone_size: few; d_call: .; cdr3_aa: CASRFLGFSYEQYF; cdr3_nt: TGTGCCAGCAGGTTTCTGGGCTTCTCCTACGAGCAGTACTTC
j_call: TRBJ2-5; v_call: TRBV7-2; clone_size: few; d_call: .; cdr3_aa: CASSLGSGGETQYF; cdr3_nt: TGTGCCAGCAGCTTAGGCTCAGGGGGGGAGACCCAGTACTTC
j_call: TRBJ2-3; v_call: TRBV28; clone_size: few; d_call: TRBD2; cdr3_aa: CASSQTSGVLDTQYF; cdr3_nt: TGTGCCAGCAGCCAAACTAGCGGAGTCCTGGATACGCAGTATTTT
j_call: TRBJ1-4; v_call: TRBV7-2; clone_size: .; d_call: .; cdr3_aa: CASRGTVATNEKLFF; cdr3_nt: TGTGCCAGCAGGGGGACGGTCGCAACTAATGAAAAACTGTTTTTT
j_call: TRBJ2-2; v_call: TRBV20-1; clone_size: .; d_call: .; cdr3_aa: CSARVLGGTGELFF; cdr3_nt: TGCAGTGCTAGAGTCCTTGGCGGCACCGGGGAGCTGTTTTTT
j_call: TRBJ2-5; v_call: TRBV20-1; clone_size: few; d_call: .; cdr3_aa: CSATLETQYF; cdr3_nt: TGCAGTGCTACCCTTGAGACCCAGTACTTC
j_call: TRBJ2-7; v_call: TRBV5-1; clone_size: .; d_call: TRBD2; cdr3_aa: CASSPSGRARNFHEQYF; cdr3_nt: TGCGCCAGCAGCCCTAGCGGGAGGGCCCGAAATTTCCACGAGCAGTACTTC
j_call: TRBJ2-3; v_call: TRBV18; clone_size: few; d_call: TRBD2; cdr3_aa: CASSLSGNPTDTQYF; cdr3_nt: TGTGCCAGCTCACTTAGCGGGAACCCCACAGATACGCAGTATTTT
j_call: TRBJ1-4; v_call: TRBV5-5; clone_size: few; d_call: TRBD1; cdr3_aa: CASSQTGGGSNEKLFF; cdr3_nt: TGTGCCAGCAGCCAGACAGGGGGAGGATCGAATGAAAAACTGTTTTTT
j_call: TRBJ2-3; v_call: TRBV25-1; clone_size: few; d_call: .; cdr3_aa: CASTAGDVSDTQYF; cdr3_nt: TGTGCCAGCACTGCCGGGGACGTCTCTGATACGCAGTATTTT
j_call: TRBJ2-6; v_call: TRBV5-1; clone_size: few; d_call: .; cdr3_aa: CASSSRWGANVLTF; cdr3_nt: TGCGCCAGCAGCTCCCGGTGGGGGGCCAACGTCCTGACTTTC
j_call: TRBJ2-7; v_call: TRBV15; clone_size: few; d_call: .; cdr3_aa: CATSRDPGAHEQYF; cdr3_nt: TGTGCCACCAGCAGAGATCCGGGGGCCCACGAGCAGTACTTC
j_call: TRBJ1-5; v_call: TRBV6-2/TRBV6-3; clone_size: .; d_call: .; cdr3_aa: CASKPKGRKNQPQHF; cdr3_nt: TGTGCCAGCAAGCCAAAAGGACGGAAAAATCAGCCCCAGCATTTT
j_call: TRBJ2-3; v_call: TRBV29-1; clone_size: many; d_call: TRBD2; cdr3_aa: CSVLTSGRSGPTDTQYF; cdr3_nt: TGCAGCGTCTTGACTAGCGGGAGATCGGGGCCCACAGATACGCAGTATTTT
j_call: TRBJ2-1; v_call: TRBV18; clone_size: .; d_call: TRBD1; cdr3_aa: CASSPALGTGYYNEQFF; cdr3_nt: TGTGCCAGCTCACCGGCCCTGGGGACAGGGTACTACAATGAGCAGTTCTTC
j_call: TRBJ1-2; v_call: TRBV29-1; clone_size: few; d_call: TRBD1; cdr3_aa: CSVEATGARDGYTF; cdr3_nt: TGCAGCGTTGAAGCAACAGGGGCGCGTGATGGCTACACCTTC
j_call: TRBJ1-4; v_call: TRBV10-3; clone_size: few; d_call: .; cdr3_aa: CAISADSQTEKLFF; cdr3_nt: TGTGCCATCAGTGCGGACAGCCAAACGGAAAAACTGTTTTTT
j_call: TRBJ1-6; v_call: TRBV3-1; clone_size: .; d_call: .; cdr3_aa: CASSQGYGGRFSPLHF; cdr3_nt: TGTGCCAGCAGCCAAGGTTATGGGGGGCGGTTTTCACCCCTCCACTTT
j_call: TRBJ2-1; v_call: TRBV3-1; clone_size: many; d_call: TRBD1; cdr3_aa: CASSQPTGVSSYNEQFF; cdr3_nt: TGTGCCAGCAGCCAACCTACAGGGGTCAGCTCCTACAATGAGCAGTTCTTC
j_call: TRBJ2-2; v_call: TRBV2; clone_size: many; d_call: TRBD2; cdr3_aa: CASKIGASGPRATGELFF; cdr3_nt: TGTGCCAGCAAAATCGGGGCTAGCGGACCTCGCGCCACCGGGGAGCTGTTTTTT
j_call: TRBJ2-3; v_call: TRBV5-5; clone_size: .; d_call: .; cdr3_aa: CASSKDGFGRTDTQYF; cdr3_nt: TGTGCCAGCAGCAAAGACGGCTTTGGACGCACAGATACGCAGTATTTT
j_call: TRBJ2-5; v_call: TRBV12-3/TRBV12-4; clone_size: few; d_call: TRBD2; cdr3_aa: CASSVSSGQETQYF; cdr3_nt: TGTGCCAGCAGTGTCTCTAGCGGGCAAGAGACCCAGTACTTC
j_call: TRBJ2-3; v_call: TRBV12-3/TRBV12-4; clone_size: .; d_call: TRBD2; cdr3_aa: CASSLAGVGYSDTQYF; cdr3_nt: TGTGCCAGCTCCCTGGCGGGGGTAGGGTACTCAGATACGCAGTATTTT
j_call: TRBJ2-3; v_call: TRBV29-1; clone_size: .; d_call: .; cdr3_aa: CSVGPGLQEVDTQYF; cdr3_nt: TGCAGCGTTGGCCCCGGACTCCAGGAAGTGGATACGCAGTATTTT
j_call: TRBJ2-2; v_call: TRBV11-3; clone_size: few; d_call: TRBD2; cdr3_aa: CASSSGLSTGELFF; cdr3_nt: TGTGCCAGCAGCTCGGGACTATCTACCGGGGAGCTGTTTTTT
j_call: TRBJ2-1; v_call: TRBV24-1; clone_size: .; d_call: .; cdr3_aa: CATSDGSKRAGNNEQFF; cdr3_nt: TGTGCCACCAGTGATGGTTCGAAAAGAGCTGGCAACAATGAGCAGTTCTTC
j_call: TRBJ1-5; v_call: TRBV2; clone_size: few; d_call: .; cdr3_aa: CASRGGSNQPQHF; cdr3_nt: TGTGCCAGCAGGGGGGGTAGCAATCAGCCCCAGCATTTT
j_call: TRBJ2-1; v_call: TRBV6-2/TRBV6-3; clone_size: few; d_call: .; cdr3_aa: CASSYSFSSYNEQFF; cdr3_nt: TGTGCCAGCAGTTATAGTTTCAGCTCCTACAATGAGCAGTTCTTC
j_call: TRBJ2-5; v_call: TRBV25-1; clone_size: .; d_call: .; cdr3_aa: CASSENIGGTFVTQYF; cdr3_nt: TGTGCCAGCAGTGAAAACATCGGAGGGACCTTCGTGACCCAGTACTTC
j_call: TRBJ1-1; v_call: TRBV7-7; clone_size: few; d_call: .; cdr3_aa: CASSSGMNTEAFF; cdr3_nt: TGTGCCAGCAGCTCCGGGATGAACACTGAAGCTTTCTTT
j_call: TRBJ2-1; v_call: TRBV11-3; clone_size: few; d_call: .; cdr3_aa: CASSLVQGGSNEQFF; cdr3_nt: TGTGCCAGCAGCTTAGTACAGGGAGGTTCGAATGAGCAGTTCTTC
j_call: TRBJ1-4; v_call: TRBV28; clone_size: .; d_call: .; cdr3_aa: CASRSNEKLFF; cdr3_nt: TGTGCCAGCAGGTCAAATGAAAAACTGTTTTTT
j_call: TRBJ2-7; v_call: TRBV6-2/TRBV6-3; clone_size: .; d_call: TRBD1; cdr3_aa: CANSCAPQGAYEQYF; cdr3_nt: TGTGCAAACAGCTGCGCCCCGCAGGGGGCCTACGAGCAGTACTTC
j_call: TRBJ1-2; v_call: TRBV21-1; clone_size: .; d_call: .; cdr3_aa: CASSQARYGYTF; cdr3_nt: TGTGCCAGCAGCCAAGCCCGCTATGGCTACACCTTC
j_call: TRBJ1-1; v_call: TRBV3-1; clone_size: .; d_call: .; cdr3_aa: CASSQEDRNTEAFF; cdr3_nt: TGTGCCAGCAGCCAAGAGGACAGGAACACTGAAGCTTTCTTT
j_call: TRBJ1-5; v_call: TRBV5-1; clone_size: .; d_call: .; cdr3_aa: CASSLGGPSNQPQHF; cdr3_nt: TGCGCCAGCAGCTTGGGGGGCCCTAGCAATCAGCCCCAGCATTTT
j_call: TRBJ2-3; v_call: TRBV20-1; clone_size: few; d_call: TRBD1; cdr3_aa: CSALNRDRAPPDTQYF; cdr3_nt: TGCAGTGCTTTAAACCGGGACAGGGCGCCCCCAGATACGCAGTATTTT
j_call: TRBJ2-2; v_call: TRBV27; clone_size: few; d_call: TRBD2; cdr3_aa: CASTTVWLAGPPNTGELFF; cdr3_nt: TGTGCCAGCACCACAGTATGGCTAGCGGGACCACCGAACACCGGGGAGCTGTTTTTT
j_call: TRBJ2-1; v_call: TRBV19; clone_size: .; d_call: TRBD2; cdr3_aa: CASSIGGRTINEQFF; cdr3_nt: TGTGCCAGTAGTATTGGCGGGAGGACGATCAATGAGCAGTTCTTC
j_call: TRBJ2-2; v_call: TRBV19; clone_size: .; d_call: .; cdr3_aa: CASSIVHGGTGELFF; cdr3_nt: TGTGCCAGTAGTATCGTACACGGAGGGACCGGGGAGCTGTTTTTT